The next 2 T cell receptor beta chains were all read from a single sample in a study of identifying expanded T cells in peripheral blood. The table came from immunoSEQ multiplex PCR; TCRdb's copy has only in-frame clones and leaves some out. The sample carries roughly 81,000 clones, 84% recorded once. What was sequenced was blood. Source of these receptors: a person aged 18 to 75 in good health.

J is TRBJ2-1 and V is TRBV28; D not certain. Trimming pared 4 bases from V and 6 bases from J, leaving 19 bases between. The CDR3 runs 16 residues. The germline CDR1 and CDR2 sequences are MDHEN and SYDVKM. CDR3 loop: CASSSMWASFGNEQFF. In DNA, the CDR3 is TGTGCCAGCAGTTCTATGTGGGCTAGTTTTGGCAATGAGCAGTTCTTC.

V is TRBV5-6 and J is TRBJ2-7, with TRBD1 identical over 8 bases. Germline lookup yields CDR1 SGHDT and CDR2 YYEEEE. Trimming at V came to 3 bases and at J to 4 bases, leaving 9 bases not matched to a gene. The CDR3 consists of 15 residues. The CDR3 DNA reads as TGTGCCAGCAGCTCGGGACAGGTAGGGTCTTACGAGCAGTACTTC. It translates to CASSSGQVGSYEQYF.